The source of this T cell receptor beta chain is a study of T-cell memory formation after mild COVID-19. One entry per CDR3 protein, called by TCRdb with MiXCR from the 5' RACE reads. The sample has over 350,000 distinct CDR3 sequences; approximately 15% are singletons. The source is a man between 18 and 35 years old who had mild COVID-19 (a few samples of this study predate the infection). Cell type and time point are not known. Sequenced sample: PBMCs or a T cell subset sorted from them (not recorded which).

CDR3 residues: CASSRGEGNQETQYF. The CDR3 nucleotides are TGCGCCAGCAGTCGGGGGGAGGGTAACCAAGAGACCCAGTACTTC. The chain combines TRBV4-1 with TRBJ2-5; 7 bases align to TRBD2. Germline trimming cut 6 bases from V and 0 bases from J; bases unmatched to any gene: 7. Looked up from germline, CDR1 is MGHRA and CDR2 is YSYEKL. This CDR3 comprises 15 residues.